What follows is one T cell receptor (beta chain) and its context. Its antigen is still unknown. V lost 11 bases to trimming and J lost 6 bases; unmatched junction nucleotides: 13. Germline V CDR1 and CDR2: SGHTA, FQGNSA. The CDR3 extends over 14 amino acids. Survey-depth TCRbeta CDR3 sequencing reported V/J genes and productive frequencies. TCRdb's copy holds only in-frame clones and misses some; the assay was immunoSEQ multiplex PCR. The data show under 50,000 clones, with roughly 90% seen just once and about 4% held by the top ten. This sample is part of a study of tissue T cells after allogeneic stem cell transplantation. Study-wide background: Steroid-refractory graft-versus-host disease after allogeneic hematopoietic cell transplant qualified adults for prospective research-autopsy enrollment. Patients with graft-versus-host disease had grafts: several unmodified, three CD34-selected and T-cell-depleted. Study conclusions and caveats: Anatomically similar tissues had similar TCR repertoires within each patient.

Sequencing used blood, obtained before transplantation. This clonotype was sampled from a woman aged 40 to 75 who later had graft-versus-host disease after an allogeneic stem cell transplant. The chain uses TRBV7-2 and TRBJ2-4, with 7 positions matching TRBD2. The CDR3 DNA reads TGTGCCCTTTTAGCGGGCCCGTGCTTAAACATTCAGTACTTC. Protein: CALLAGPCLNIQYF.